This T cell receptor beta chain was identified in a study of neurological immune-mediated disorders (dated by TCRdb to about 2019). Broadly, across the study: Peripheral blood TCR-beta repertoires from HTLV-I-associated myelopathy (HAM/TSP) patients, multiple sclerosis patients and healthy controls were compared by UMI-based sequencing. Alongside PBMC samples, the set of 80 to 130 TCR-beta libraries contained longitudinal samples, technical triplicates, and paired CD4+ and CD8+ T-cell subsets that had been sorted. The cohort included around 70 subjects: approximately 14 with HAM/TSP, around 34 with multiple sclerosis, and approximately 20 healthy controls.

This clonotype was counted at least ten times. The target of this receptor is not known. Per-base quality was not reported, and no clone a single base away is much larger than it. cDNA was synthesized by template-switch 5'RACE using a primer carrying a 10-nucleotide random unique molecular identifier by which each TCR transcript was tagged. Each sequencing run produced over 180 million TCR-beta sequences covering 15-18 subjects. The RNeasy kit was used to extract total RNA. TCR-beta VDJ regions were amplified with primers for the TCR constant region and the 5'RACE anchor, using the KAPA Real-time Library Amplification kit. A first PCR added sample indexes and Illumina adaptors, and a second PCR then raised library yield. After Ampure bead purification, the roughly 650 bp TCR product was size-selected on a 2% E-gel SizeSelection system. Before pooling, library quality was checked on a Bioanalyzer, concentration was measured with Qubit, and libraries were quantified with the Kapa Library Quantification kit. Libraries were sequenced paired-end 2 x 150 bp on an Illumina HiSeq 2500. To increase sequence diversity, roughly 24-30% phiX was spiked into each library pool. Regarding the original processing steps: The quality-filtered reads were processed with the UMI-based MiGEC pipeline, whose error correction step removed more than 80% of the raw TCR sequences. IMGT germline references were used for alignment of VDJ genes, and clonotypes were defined by a unique CDR3 amino acid sequence together with V-J genes. Clonal expansion, Shannon diversity and CDR3 relatedness (CalcPairwiseDistances, ClusterSamples) were evaluated with VDJtools, and phylogenetic trees were built with CLCbio workbench. Expanded clones were defined as having at least 8 unique UMIs, based on coefficient-of-variation modelling across technical triplicates. TCRdb reran the public reads through fastp at Q25 and MiXCR, keeping productive beta chains. Rows are combined by CDR3 protein, so each entry shows the most common genes and DNA. These V and J calls are TCRdb output, not the study's own analysis. The sample profile shows tens of thousands of distinct CDR3 sequences; 6% to 7.5% of them were found once. The ten largest account for 5.5% to 6.5% of the sample.

Healthy controls were blood bank volunteers in Maryland, USA. TCR libraries for sorted subsets were made from 800,000 to 1,000,000 sorted CD4+ or CD8+ T cells. Peripheral blood underwent Ficoll-Hypaque density gradient centrifugation to isolate PBMCs, which were then cryopreserved in liquid nitrogen. The study also sequenced paired sorted CD4+ and CD8+ subsets from healthy controls, HAM/TSP patients and MS patients. Reading from cysteine to phenylalanine, the CDR3 counts 16 amino acids. The read is trimmed to its CDR3 DNA, 48 bases read in frame from base 1. Reading the germline V gene (reference sequence) gives CDR1 DFQATT and CDR2 SNEGSKA. V is pruned by 5 bases and J by 4 bases, leaving 11 bases of the junction without a gene match. The full study reports these points: TCR clonal expansion was greatest in HAM/TSP patients and smallest in MS patients, who ranked below even healthy controls. Across subjects, expanded clones never shared an identical CDR3 amino acid sequence, which suggests that the TCR-beta repertoires in every group were private.

The clonotype was recovered from a man aged 45-65 years in good health. Material: CD4+ T cells from blood. The chain is assembled from TRBV20-1 and TRBJ2-2, with TRBD2 identical over 9 junction bases. For the CDR3, the sequence is CSAPDRLAAITGELFF. At the DNA level, the sequence is TGCAGTGCTCCAGACCGACTAGCGGCAATCACCGGGGAGCTGTTTTTT.